What follows are 32 T cell receptor beta chains derived from one specimen sequenced in a study of T cell responses to AZD1222 COVID-19 vaccine. Sequencing was performed with immunoSEQ multiplex PCR; in TCRdb, only in-frame clones are kept and a portion is missing. The data show 95,000 to 150,000 clones, 86% seen once. The sample consisted of peripheral blood, taken on day 0 of AZD1222 vaccination. These receptors were collected from an adult in good health.

With regard to this clone: The junction does not match germline at one end; this may be a read error. Other DNA sequences of this sample code for an identical CDR3. The chain employs TRBV19 and TRBJ2-7, with 7 bases aligning to TRBD1. The CDR3 runs to 14 residues. Germline loops: CDR1 LNHDA, CDR2 SQIVND (reference sequence). The CDR3 protein is CASSIGDRAYEQYF. The CDR3 DNA is TGTGCCAGTAGCATAGGGGACAGAGCCTACGAGCAGTACTTC.

The rearrangement uses TRBV5-1 and TRBJ2-7; D may be TRBD1 or TRBD2 (6 bases each). The CDR3 contains 20 residues. Germline CDR1 SGHRS, CDR2 YFSETQ. The V end lost 3 bases, the J end lost 3 bases, and 31 bases lay between the germline ends. This chain's CDR3 is CASSSSGASESRMGYYEQYF. In DNA, the CDR3 is TGCGCCAGCAGCTCGTCGGGGGCTAGCGAGAGCCGAATGGGGTACTACGAGCAGTACTTC.

The chain combines TRBV6-5 with TRBJ2-5; D could derive from TRBD1 or TRBD2 (5 bases each). V was clipped by 0 bases and J by 5 bases, with 7 bases between them. From germline, CDR1 is MNHEY and CDR2 SVGAGI. This CDR3 spans 13 amino acids. The CDR3 nucleotides read TGTGCCAGCAGTTACTCGGGGGTGGAGACCCAGTACTTC. Translated, it gives CASSYSGVETQYF.

V usage is TRBV7-2 and J usage is TRBJ2-2; D is unclear. V shed 5 bases and J shed 7 bases, with 8 bases lying between them. Germline loops: CDR1 SGHTA, CDR2 FQGNSA. The CDR3 runs to 12 residues. In DNA, the CDR3 is TGTGCCAGCAGCCTCTTCGGCGGGGAGCTGTTTTTT. This translates into CASSLFGGELFF. Full variable domain (missing parts from reference TRBV7-2 and TRBJ2-2): GAGVSQSPSNKVTEKGKDVELRCDPISGHTALYWYRQSLGQGLEFLIYFQGNSAPDKSGLPSDRFSAERTGGSVSTLTIQRTQQEDSAVYLCASSLFGGELFFGEGSRLTVL.

This clone was picked up a small number of times. The chain links TRBV4-1 to TRBJ1-4, with TRBD1 as a possible D gene (6 bases). V lost 6 bases to trimming and J lost 5 bases, with 16 bases between them. Germline CDR1 and CDR2: MGHRA and YSYEKL. CDR3 size: 15 residues. The CDR3 here is CASSLEDSPNEKLFF. The CDR3 DNA is TGCGCCAGCAGTCTGGAGGACAGTCCGAATGAAAAACTGTTTTTT.

This chain uses TRBV18 with TRBJ1-1; D unresolved. Germline V gene data show CDR1 as KGHSH and CDR2 as LQKENI. V lost 1 base and J lost 0, with 12 bases in between. This CDR3 contains 16 residues. CDR3 DNA: TGTGCCAGCTCACCACGGGAAGTGGGCATGAACACTGAAGCTTTCTTT. Amino acids: CASSPREVGMNTEAFF.

The V call is TRBV28, the J call TRBJ1-2; the match to TRBD1 covers 10 bases. The CDR3 consists of 15 residues. From germline, CDR1 is MDHEN and CDR2 SYDVKM. J lost 7 bases, V lost 6 bases, and 11 bases had no gene match. CDR3 nucleotides: TGTGCCAGCAGGGCTGCGGGACAGGGGTTAGGTGGCTACACCTTC. Protein: CASRAAGQGLGGYTF.

This chain connects TRBV19 to TRBJ2-2; D remains unclear. The CDR3 is 14 residues long. From germline, CDR1 is LNHDA and CDR2 SQIVND (reference sequence). V was clipped by 6 bases and J by 0 bases, with 8 bases between them. CDR3 amino acids: CASSRATNTGELFF. CDR3 DNA: TGTGCCAGTAGCCGGGCCACGAACACCGGGGAGCTGTTTTTT.

V gene TRBV27 combines with J gene TRBJ1-2; 7 bases are shared with TRBD1. J was trimmed by 8 bases and V by 3 bases; bases with no gene match: 6. The CDR3 covers 13 residues. Germline CDR1 reads MNHEY; CDR2 reads SMNVEV (reference sequence). The CDR3 region is CASSLAGGLGYTF. CDR3 nucleotides: TGTGCCAGCAGTTTGGCAGGGGGGTTGGGCTACACCTTC.

This chain joins TRBV5-1 and TRBJ2-4; 9 bases are shared with TRBD1. This CDR3 comprises 15 residues. The germline CDR1 and CDR2 sequences are SGHRS and YFSETQ. Germline trimming cut 4 bases from V and 4 bases from J; bases unmatched to any gene: 6. CDR3 loop: CASSTTGGWKNIQYF. The CDR3 DNA reads as TGCGCCAGCAGCACCACAGGGGGCTGGAAAAACATTCAGTACTTC.

This chain links TRBV5-1 with TRBJ2-7, with D tentatively TRBD1 or TRBD2 (5 bases each). Germline CDR1 SGHRS, CDR2 YFSETQ. The CDR3 sequence is 14 residues long. The V gene lost 4 bases and the J gene lost 6 bases, with 17 bases spanning the gap. In DNA, the CDR3 is TGCGCCAGCAGCCCGGGGTCCCAAGGGGTCGAGCAGTACTTC. Translating gives CASSPGSQGVEQYF.

This rearrangement joins TRBV10-2 to TRBJ1-5; no clear D. CDR3 length equals 12 residues. CDR1 is WSHSY and CDR2 is SAAADI in the germline V gene. The V end was cut by 2 bases, the J end by 6 bases, with 5 bases between. The CDR3 loop is CASSEGIQPQHF. The CDR3 DNA is TGCGCCAGCAGTGAGGGGATTCAGCCCCAGCATTTT.

The chain combines TRBV25-1 with TRBJ2-1; D is unclear. Germline lookup yields CDR1 MGHDK and CDR2 SYGVNS. This CDR3 has 12 residues. V lost 3 bases and J lost 8, with 8 bases in between. The CDR3 loop reads CASSEERDEQFF. CDR3 coding DNA: TGTGCCAGCAGTGAGGAACGGGATGAGCAGTTCTTC.

The V and J genes are TRBV20-1 and TRBJ1-6; D not certain. The germline gives CDR1 DFQATT, CDR2 SNEGSKA (reference sequence). V was pared by 3 bases and J by 7 bases, with 10 bases between. The CDR3 runs to 13 residues. CDR3 sequence: CSASAPGNSPLHF. DNA for the CDR3: TGCAGTGCTAGTGCCCCGGGGAATTCACCCCTCCACTTT.

The chain has TRBV3-1 (or the pseudogene TRBV3-2) and TRBJ2-7, with 14 bases that match TRBD2. The CDR3 loop spans 14 amino acids. Germline V CDR1 and CDR2: LGHDT, YNNKEL (reference sequence). Germline trimming cut 6 bases from V and 4 bases from J; bases unmatched to any gene: 2. The CDR3 loop is CASSGLAGGYEQYF. The DNA of the CDR3 is TGTGCCAGCAGTGGACTAGCGGGAGGTTACGAGCAGTACTTC.

The chain employs TRBV27 and TRBJ2-7; the D gene is possibly TRBD1 (7 bases). V was pared by 5 bases and J by 4 bases, with 12 bases between. CDR1 is MNHEY and CDR2 is SMNVEV in the germline V gene (reference sequence). This CDR3 region has 13 residues. The CDR3 is CASSRQGGYEQYF. CDR3 bases: TGTGCCAGCAGTAGGCAGGGGGGTTACGAGCAGTACTTC.

CDR3 in amino acids: CASSQGKTPQETQYF. CDR3 sequence (DNA): TGTGCCAGCAGCCAAGGTAAAACCCCCCAAGAGACCCAGTACTTC. V and J are TRBV3-1 (or the pseudogene TRBV3-2) and TRBJ2-5; D gene ambiguous. Germline V CDR1 and CDR2: LGHDT, YNNKEL (reference sequence). V lost 1 base and J 1 base, leaving 10 bases between the germline ends. CDR3 size: 15 residues.

The rearrangement links TRBV5-6 to TRBJ1-5; no firm D call. Trimming removed 7 bases from V and 7 bases from J, with 18 bases in between. The CDR3 sequence is 14 residues long. Germline V gene lookup returns CDR1 SGHDT and CDR2 YYEEEE. The CDR3 region is CASRVGPGSQPQHF. The CDR3 DNA sequence: TGTGCCAGCCGCGTGGGCCCGGGGAGCCAGCCCCAGCATTTT.

The rearrangement links TRBV7-2 to TRBJ2-2; either TRBD1 or TRBD2 may supply D (6 bases each). This CDR3 is 16 amino acids long. V was cut by 5 bases and J by 1 base, with 14 bases left in between. Germline V gene lookup returns CDR1 SGHTA and CDR2 FQGNSA. CDR3 sequence reads: CASSTEGGRNTGELFF. Here the CDR3 DNA reads TGTGCCAGCAGCACAGAGGGGGGTCGGAACACCGGGGAGCTGTTTTTT.

CDR3 in DNA: TGTGCCAGCAGCGTACAGGGCCCCGGGACAGATACGCAGTATTTT. Translated: CASSVQGPGTDTQYF. The chain combines TRBV6-5 with TRBJ2-3, with D perhaps matching TRBD1 (6 bases). This CDR3 spans 15 amino acids. Germline assignment: CDR1 MNHEY and CDR2 SVGAGI. With 6 bases removed from V and 3 bases from J, the gap between germline ends came to 16 bases.

The chain joins TRBV28 to TRBJ1-2, with TRBD1 as a possible D gene (6 bases). This CDR3 has 17 residues. Trimming pared 1 base from V and 4 bases from J, leaving 19 bases between. Germline V gene lookup returns CDR1 MDHEN and CDR2 SYDVKM. The DNA of the CDR3 is TGTGCCAGCAGTTTATTAATGCCGGGGGGCGCTGGCTATGGCTACACCTTC. It translates to CASSLLMPGGAGYGYTF.

As for this clone: At one end, the junction sequence differs from germline, possibly due to a read error. The V gene is TRBV5-1, the J gene TRBJ2-2, with TRBD2 identical over 16 bases. Per the germline V gene, CDR1 is SGHRS and CDR2 is YFSETQ. There are 15 residues in the CDR3. CDR3 loop: CASRRITGLAGGPTF. Here the CDR3 DNA reads TGCGCCAGCAGACGGATTACGGGACTAGCGGGAGGGCCGACTTTT.

The chain carries TRBV10-1 and TRBJ1-5; the match to TRBD1 covers 11 bases. After removal of 6 bases from V and 4 bases from J, the junction contained 8 bases not matched to a gene. Germline CDR1 reads WNHNN; CDR2 reads SYGVQD (reference sequence). The CDR3 extends over 16 amino acids. The CDR3 sequence: CASRTGTGGGNQPQHF. The CDR3 DNA follows: TGCGCCAGCAGGACCGGGACAGGGGGTGGAAATCAGCCCCAGCATTTT.

The chain is built from TRBV5-1 and TRBJ1-1, with D perhaps TRBD1 (5 bases). CDR3 length equals 14 residues. V lost 3 bases and J lost 3, with 12 bases in between. Germline V gene data show CDR1 as SGHRS and CDR2 as YFSETQ. The CDR3 region has the DNA TGCGCCAGCAGCTCATTTCCACAGGACACTGAAGCTTTCTTT. The encoded protein is CASSSFPQDTEAFF.

The J gene is TRBJ2-7, the V gene TRBV28, with 9 bases identical to TRBD1. Looked up from germline, CDR1 is MDHEN and CDR2 is SYDVKM. V lost 2 bases and J lost 4; bases outside the gene matches: 6. The CDR3 spans 15 residues. The chain's CDR3 is CASSLDYRGLYEQYF. In DNA form, the CDR3 reads TGTGCCAGCAGTTTAGATTACAGGGGGCTTTACGAGCAGTACTTC. Together with reference TRBV28 and TRBJ2-7, the CDR3 gives the full variable domain: DVKVTQSSRYLVKRTGEKVFLECVQDMDHENMFWYRQDPGLGLRLIYFSYDVKMKEKGDIPEGYSVSREKKERFSLILESASTNQTSMYLCASSLDYRGLYEQYFGPGTRLTVT.

This rearrangement joins TRBV30 to TRBJ1-2; unclear D gene. In germline, CDR1 is GTSNPN, CDR2 SVGIG (reference sequence). V was pared by 1 base and J by 3 bases, with 9 bases between. CDR3 length: 13 residues. The CDR3 bases are TGTGCCTGGAGTGGCGGCCGGGACTATGGCTACACCTTC. Translation: CAWSGGRDYGYTF. Supplemented by reference TRBV30 and TRBJ1-2, the full variable domain reads SQTIHQWPATLVQPVGSPLSLECTVEGTSNPNLYWYRQAAGRGLQLLFYSVGIGQISSEVPQNLSASRPQDRQFILSSKKLLLSDSGFYLCAWSGGRDYGYTFGSGTRLTVV.

The chain joins TRBV6-1 to TRBJ2-1, with no clear D. Trimming shortened V by 3 bases and J by 7 bases, and 10 bases separated the two germline ends. This CDR3 spans 13 amino acids. CDR1 MNHNS and CDR2 SASEGT come from the germline V gene. The CDR3 DNA is TGTGCCAGCAGTGACGGCCAACCTAATGAGCAGTTCTTC. This sequence encodes CASSDGQPNEQFF.

This clone was recorded only once. Written as DNA, the CDR3 is TGTGCCAGCACCTCCAAGTGGTCTAGCGGGGGACAAGAGACCCAGTACTTC. Translated: CASTSKWSSGGQETQYF. The rearrangement uses TRBV3-1 (or the pseudogene TRBV3-2) and TRBJ2-5, with TRBD2 matching over 10 bases. After removal of 7 bases from V and 2 bases from J, the junction contained 13 bases not matched to a gene. CDR3 size: 17 residues. CDR1 is LGHDT, CDR2 YNNKEL, per germline (reference sequence).

V usage is TRBV28 and J usage is TRBJ2-6; TRBD1 matches 7 bases. Per germline, CDR1 MDHEN and CDR2 SYDVKM. V was clipped by 6 bases and J by 2 bases; unmatched bases: 13. This CDR3 comprises 18 residues. CDR3 sequence reads: CASSSSRTGFPGANVLTF. The CDR3 DNA sequence: TGTGCCAGCAGCTCCTCACGGACAGGTTTCCCTGGGGCCAACGTCCTGACTTTC. Based on the CDR3 plus reference TRBV28 and TRBJ2-6, the full variable domain is DVKVTQSSRYLVKRTGEKVFLECVQDMDHENMFWYRQDPGLGLRLIYFSYDVKMKEKGDIPEGYSVSREKKERFSLILESASTNQTSMYLCASSSSRTGFPGANVLTFGAGSRLTVL.

The chain has TRBV30 and TRBJ2-5; 12 bases fit TRBD2. There are 14 residues in the CDR3. From germline, CDR1 is GTSNPN and CDR2 SVGIG (reference sequence). Unmatched junction bases numbered 3, after V lost 2 bases and J lost 5 bases. The CDR3 nucleotides read TGTGCCTGGAGTCGGCTAGCGGGAGGGGAGACCCAGTACTTC. This gives the protein CAWSRLAGGETQYF.

The gene calls are TRBV28 and TRBJ1-1; a weak D match, TRBD1 (5 bases). V dropped 2 bases and J dropped 7 bases, with 14 bases sitting between them. Germline CDR1 reads MDHEN; CDR2 reads SYDVKM. This CDR3 contains 14 residues. The CDR3 sequence: CASSLGSRGREAFF. The CDR3 region has the DNA TGTGCCAGCAGTTTAGGGTCGAGGGGCCGTGAAGCTTTCTTT.

The J gene is TRBJ2-6, the V gene TRBV30; D is perhaps TRBD2 (6 bases). V shed 5 bases and J shed 4 bases, with 15 bases lying between them. The CDR3 covers 15 residues. Germline lookup yields CDR1 GTSNPN and CDR2 SVGIG (reference sequence). CDR3 in amino acids: CAWGGWPPGANVLTF. The CDR3 coding sequence is TGTGCCTGGGGGGGGTGGCCCCCCGGGGCCAACGTCCTGACTTTC.